Below, 29 T cell receptor beta chains from the same sample are listed, as sequenced in a study of blood T cells in healthy people across ages. Then a second PCR, running roughly 7 to 11 cycles, was carried out with a sample-barcoded 5' primer and a J-beta primer mix. Using its own MiXCR run on the 5' RACE reads, TCRdb lists one record per CDR3 protein. The sample yields 1.5 million to 2 million distinct CDR3 sequences, roughly 52% seen once. The sequencing input was blood. Every receptor here comes from a woman between 40 and 55 years old in good health.

CDR3 sequence: CSAELAGGRETQYF. DNA for the CDR3: TGCAGTGCTGAACTAGCGGGGGGAAGAGAGACCCAGTACTTC. The chain recombines TRBV20-1 with TRBJ2-7; TRBD2 matches at 12 bases. The closer fit of TRBJ2-5 to the DNA end suggests the J call may be wrong. Germline CDR1 DFQATT, CDR2 SNEGSKA (reference sequence). The CDR3 covers 14 residues.

The V call is TRBV29-1, the J call TRBJ1-4; the D is unclear. Trimming cost V 7 bases and J 0 bases, with 9 bases left between them. The germline CDR1 and CDR2 sequences are SQVTM and ANQGSEA. CDR3 length: 13 residues. As DNA, the CDR3 is TGCAGCGCCCAAAAATCAACTAATGAAAAACTGTTTTTT. Its protein product is CSAQKSTNEKLFF. Full variable domain (missing parts from reference TRBV29-1 and TRBJ1-4): SAVISQKPSRDICQRGTSLTIQCQVDSQVTMMFWYRQQPGQSLTLIATANQGSEATYESGFVIDKFPISRPNLTFSTLTVSNMSPEDSSIYLCSAQKSTNEKLFFGSGTQLSVL.

The chain has TRBV7-9 and TRBJ2-1; 8 positions match TRBD1. V lost 5 bases to trimming and J lost 3 bases; unmatched junction nucleotides: 12. CDR1 SEHNR and CDR2 FQNEAQ come from the germline V gene (reference sequence). CDR3 length: 17 residues. CDR3 residues: CASSHDPTGAFYNEQFF. DNA for the CDR3: TGTGCCAGCAGCCACGATCCGACAGGGGCATTCTACAATGAGCAGTTCTTC.

The rearrangement links TRBV20-1 to TRBJ2-3, with TRBD2 matching 8 bases. This CDR3 is built from 14 residues. From germline, CDR1 is DFQATT and CDR2 SNEGSKA (reference sequence). V shed 6 bases, J shed 5 bases, and the junction held 10 bases outside the gene matches. The DNA for the CDR3 is TGCAGTGCACTTCCCGGGACTAGAGGAGATACGCAGTATTTT. Translated, it gives CSALPGTRGDTQYF.

Turning to this clonotype: The junction shows a germline mismatch at one end, possibly a read error. This chain connects TRBV29-1 to TRBJ1-5; 7 nucleotides agree with TRBD1. In germline, CDR1 is SQVTM, CDR2 ANQGSEA. There are 14 residues in the CDR3. This CDR3 is CNVANRGGNQPQHF. In nucleotides, the CDR3 is TGCAACGTTGCTAACAGGGGAGGCAATCAGCCCCAGCATTTT.

This clonotype was recorded only once. V usage is TRBV3-1 and J usage is TRBJ1-2; the D is unclear. The CDR3 loop spans 14 amino acids. The germline V gene encodes CDR1 LGHDT and CDR2 YNNKEL (reference sequence). Trimming removed 0 bases at V and 5 bases at J, with 10 bases between. The CDR3 spells CASSQDFPGYGYTF. The CDR3 DNA sequence: TGTGCCAGCAGCCAAGATTTCCCGGGGTATGGCTACACCTTC.

The count of this clonotype is one. The chain recombines TRBV29-1 with TRBJ2-3; TRBD1 matches 7 bases. The CDR3 is 14 residues long. Germline assignment: CDR1 SQVTM and CDR2 ANQGSEA. V lost 3 bases and J lost 4; bases outside the gene matches: 7. The CDR3, as DNA: TGCAGCGTTGAGGACAGGCGCCTCGCAGATACGCAGTATTTT. It translates to CSVEDRRLADTQYF.

Concerning this clonotype itself: The junction and the germline gene differ at one end; a read error may be behind it. The chain employs TRBV2 and TRBJ2-5, with D tentatively TRBD2 (6 bases). Per germline, CDR1 SNHLY and CDR2 FYNNEI. This CDR3 region has 16 residues. For the CDR3, the DNA is TGTGTCAGCAACCGGGTAGGGAGGAGGAACCAAGAGACCCAGTACTTC. This gives the protein CVSNRVGRRNQETQYF.

J is TRBJ2-5 and V is TRBV3-1; D possibly uses TRBD1 or TRBD2 (6 bases each). The CDR3 extends over 15 amino acids. Trimming removed 1 base from V and 11 bases from J, with 20 bases in between. CDR1 and CDR2 (germline): LGHDT, YNNKEL (reference sequence). CDR3 in amino acids: CASSQGTGARNEQYF. The CDR3 nucleotides are TGTGCCAGCAGCCAAGGTACGGGGGCGAGGAATGAGCAGTACTTC.

This chain joins TRBV5-1 and TRBJ2-3, with D perhaps given as TRBD1 or TRBD2 (5 bases each). Trimming removed 0 bases from V and 0 bases from J, with 14 bases in between. Germline V gives CDR1 SGHRS, CDR2 YFSETQ. This CDR3 is 17 amino acids long. The CDR3 DNA reads TGCGCCAGCAGCTTGGCTTCCGGTGGGGGAAGCACAGATACGCAGTATTTT. Translating gives CASSLASGGGSTDTQYF.

This rearrangement joins TRBV27 to TRBJ2-1; TRBD2 aligns across 8 bases. The length of the CDR3 is 12 residues. After removal of 8 bases from V and 10 bases from J, the junction contained 7 bases not matched to a gene. Germline CDR1 MNHEY, CDR2 SMNVEV (reference sequence). The CDR3 sequence: CASGSRGGEQFF. The CDR3 nucleotides are TGTGCCAGCGGAAGTCGGGGGGGGGAGCAGTTCTTC.

The table lists this clonotype with a few counts. This chain joins TRBV27 and TRBJ2-5, with D perhaps TRBD1 or TRBD2 (5 bases each). Germline-derived CDR1 and CDR2 are MNHEY and SMNVEV (reference sequence). This CDR3 has 16 residues. Trimming left V 5 bases short and J 5 bases short, with 21 bases between. CDR3 DNA: TGTGCCAGCAGTATAACCCCGGGACCCCGGATGGAGACCCAGTACTTC. It yields the protein CASSITPGPRMETQYF.

The chain joins TRBV11-2 to TRBJ1-1; D may be TRBD1 (6 bases). Germline CDR1 reads SGHAT; CDR2 reads FQNNGV. The V end was cut by 5 bases, the J end by 11 bases, with 12 bases between. This CDR3 has 11 amino acids. CDR3 region: CASSPGAGAFF. The CDR3 region has the DNA TGTGCCAGCAGCCCAGGGGCGGGGGCTTTCTTT.

This clonotype has only one observation. The V gene is TRBV5-1, the J gene TRBJ2-5; 7 nucleotides match TRBD1. Trimming cost V 4 bases and J 5 bases; bases outside gene matches: 8. The CDR3 has 14 amino acids. Per germline, CDR1 SGHRS and CDR2 YFSETQ. The CDR3 DNA reads as TGCGCCAGCAGCCCCGACAGGGATGGCGAGACCCAGTACTTC. It is translated as CASSPDRDGETQYF.

This clonotype appeared a few times. The CDR3 nucleotides are TGTGCCAGCAGCTTACCTAGCGGGGGCTACGGAAAAGGCACAGATACGCAGTATTTT. Translating gives CASSLPSGGYGKGTDTQYF. The V call is TRBV13, the J call TRBJ2-3, with TRBD2 matching over 10 bases. The CDR3 is made up of 19 amino acids. Germline V gene lookup returns CDR1 PRHDT and CDR2 FYEKMQ (reference sequence). The junction had 12 bases not matched to a gene; V was cut back by 2 bases and J by 1 base. The full variable domain, completed using reference TRBV13 and TRBJ2-3, is AAGVIQSPRHLIKEKRETATLKCYPIPRHDTVYWYQQGPGQDPQFLISFYEKMQSDKGSIPDRFSAQQFSDYHSELNMSSLELGDSALYFCASSLPSGGYGKGTDTQYFGPGTRLTVL.

The genes are TRBV14 and TRBJ2-1, with D possibly called TRBD1 or TRBD2 (5 bases each). V was cut by 6 bases and J by 9 bases, with 18 bases left in between. This CDR3 region has 14 residues. Per the germline V gene, CDR1 is SGHDN and CDR2 is FVKESK. The DNA of the CDR3 is TGTGCCAGCAGGGGGGATTATCCCTTCAGTGAGCAGTTCTTC. Residues: CASRGDYPFSEQFF.

This chain joins TRBV20-1 and TRBJ2-1, with 9 bases matching TRBD1. From germline, CDR1 is DFQATT and CDR2 SNEGSKA (reference sequence). Trimming cost V 5 bases and J 12 bases; bases outside gene matches: 11. The CDR3 consists of 13 residues. The CDR3 here is CSAPGDRVDGQFF. In DNA form, the CDR3 reads TGCAGTGCTCCCGGGGACAGGGTGGATGGGCAGTTCTTC.

V usage is TRBV16 and J usage is TRBJ1-2; a weak D match, TRBD1 (5 bases). The germline V gene encodes CDR1 KGHSY and CDR2 FQNENV. The CDR3 contains 15 residues. Trimming removed 4 bases from V and 3 bases from J, with 15 bases in between. CDR3 in amino acids: CASSRSPRDHYGYTF. CDR3 DNA sequence: TGTGCCAGCAGCCGATCCCCCAGGGATCACTATGGCTACACCTTC.

This clonotype was recorded a few times. V gene TRBV2 combines with J gene TRBJ2-5, with 9 bases fitting TRBD2. Germline V gives CDR1 SNHLY, CDR2 FYNNEI. The CDR3 covers 12 residues. J was trimmed by 7 bases and V by 6 bases; bases with no gene match: 3. CDR3 sequence reads: CASRGLAPTQYF. The DNA of the CDR3 is TGTGCCAGCAGGGGACTAGCCCCGACCCAGTACTTC.

This clonotype was detected many times. The genes are TRBV29-1 and TRBJ2-6, with a tentative D call TRBD1 (5 bases). CDR3 size: 14 residues. Trimming took off 2 bases at V and 4 bases at J, with 9 bases between the two ends. CDR1 SQVTM and CDR2 ANQGSEA come from the germline V gene. CDR3 nucleotide sequence: TGCAGCGTTGAATCAGGGTCGGGGGCCAACGTCCTGACTTTC. Amino acid sequence: CSVESGSGANVLTF.

The rearrangement uses TRBV5-1 and TRBJ2-1; D unclear. CDR1 SGHRS and CDR2 YFSETQ come from the germline V gene. V lost 2 bases and J 8 bases, leaving 14 bases between the germline ends. This CDR3 contains 14 residues. CDR3: CASSFTGGGDEQFF. The DNA for the CDR3 is TGCGCCAGCAGCTTCACTGGCGGTGGAGATGAGCAGTTCTTC.

The gene calls are TRBV7-2 and TRBJ1-2; D is undetermined. The CDR3 is 13 amino acids. The V end was cut by 0 bases, the J end by 7 bases, with 9 bases between. Looked up from germline, CDR1 is SGHTA and CDR2 is FQGNSA. The CDR3 loop is CASSLASTGGYTF. Written as DNA, the CDR3 is TGTGCCAGCAGCTTAGCGTCGACGGGTGGCTACACCTTC.

This clonotype appeared a few times. This chain links TRBV20-1 with TRBJ2-7; D is undetermined. The CDR3 length is 14 residues. Looked up from germline, CDR1 is DFQATT and CDR2 is SNEGSKA (reference sequence). The ends were cut back, 4 bases at V and 6 bases at J, with 19 bases in the middle. CDR3 sequence: CSATDTAENPEQYF. The CDR3 DNA is TGCAGTGCTACCGATACGGCCGAGAATCCCGAGCAGTACTTC.

This clonotype was seen just once. The genes are TRBV9 and TRBJ2-5, with 7 bases lining up with TRBD2. Germline CDR1 reads SGDLS; CDR2 reads YYNGEE. The CDR3 length is 15 residues. With 0 bases clipped from V and 0 bases from J, the junction kept 2 bases outside the gene matches. The CDR3 sequence is CASSVDAGDQETQYF. CDR3 DNA sequence: TGTGCCAGCAGCGTAGATGCGGGGGACCAAGAGACCCAGTACTTC.

The J gene is TRBJ2-1, the V gene TRBV6-2 or TRBV6-3, with 7 positions matching TRBD1. Germline CDR1 reads MNHEY; CDR2 reads SVGEGT. This CDR3 is 15 amino acids long. J was trimmed by 1 base and V by 2 bases; bases with no gene match: 2. The CDR3 DNA follows: TGTGCCAGCAGTTACCTGGACAGGTCCTACAATGAGCAGTTCTTC. It is translated as CASSYLDRSYNEQFF.

The rearrangement links TRBV28 to TRBJ1-1; 9 nucleotides agree with TRBD1. Germline V gene data show CDR1 as MDHEN and CDR2 as SYDVKM. This CDR3 spans 13 amino acids. V gave up 6 bases and J gave up 7 bases; unmatched junction bases: 6. For the CDR3, the DNA is TGTGCCAGCAGGACAGGGGGACGAGTTGAAGCTTTCTTT. The encoded protein is CASRTGGRVEAFF.

The chain recombines TRBV28 with TRBJ1-6; 8 bases are shared with TRBD1. Unmatched junction bases numbered 6, after V lost 5 bases and J lost 6 bases. This CDR3 region has 15 residues. Germline V CDR1 and CDR2: MDHEN, SYDVKM. CDR3 nucleotides: TGTGCCAGCAGTGATACAGGGGGTAGTAATTCACCCCTCCACTTT. This gives the protein CASSDTGGSNSPLHF.

This chain joins TRBV13 and TRBJ2-1; perhaps TRBD2 as D (7 bases). Trimming cost V 2 bases and J 7 bases, with 15 bases left between them. The V gene's germline CDR1 is PRHDT and CDR2 FYEKMQ (reference sequence). This CDR3 is 15 amino acids long. CDR3 in amino acids: CASSLRGGGWNEQFF. The CDR3, as DNA: TGTGCCAGCAGCTTACGCGGGGGCGGGTGGAATGAGCAGTTCTTC.

The rearrangement joins TRBV5-1 to TRBJ2-5; D is unclear. The germline V and J ends were trimmed by 5 bases and 3 bases, with 20 bases remaining between them. The CDR3 runs to 16 residues. CDR1 and CDR2 from the germline V gene are SGHRS and YFSETQ. The CDR3 bases are TGCGCCAGCAGGAGTTCGGTAGGGCCGGCGAAAGAGACCCAGTACTTC. Protein sequence: CASRSSVGPAKETQYF. The full variable domain, its missing parts supplied by reference TRBV5-1 and TRBJ2-5, is KAGVTQTPRYLIKTRGQQVTLSCSPISGHRSVSWYQQTPGQGLQFLFEYFSETQRNKGNFPGRFSGRQFSNSRSEMNVSTLELGDSALYLCASRSSVGPAKETQYFGPGTRLLVL.